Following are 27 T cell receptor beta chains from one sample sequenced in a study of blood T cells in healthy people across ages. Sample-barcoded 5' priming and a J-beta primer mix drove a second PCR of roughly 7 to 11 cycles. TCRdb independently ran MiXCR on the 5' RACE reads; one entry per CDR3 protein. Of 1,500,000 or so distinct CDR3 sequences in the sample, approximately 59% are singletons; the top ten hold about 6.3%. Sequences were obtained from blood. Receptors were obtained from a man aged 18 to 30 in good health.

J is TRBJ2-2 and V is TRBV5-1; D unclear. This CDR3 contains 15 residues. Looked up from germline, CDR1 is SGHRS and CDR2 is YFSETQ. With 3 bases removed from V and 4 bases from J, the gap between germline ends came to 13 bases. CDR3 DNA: TGCGCCAGCAGCTGGGCGACGGAAATCACCGGGGAGCTGTTTTTT. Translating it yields CASSWATEITGELFF.

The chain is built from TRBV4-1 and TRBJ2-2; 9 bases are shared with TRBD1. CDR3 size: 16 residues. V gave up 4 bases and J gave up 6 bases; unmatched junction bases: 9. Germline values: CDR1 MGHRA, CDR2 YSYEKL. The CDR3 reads CASSPRDRETSGELFF. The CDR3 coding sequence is TGCGCCAGCAGCCCCCGGGACAGGGAAACGTCCGGGGAGCTGTTTTTT.

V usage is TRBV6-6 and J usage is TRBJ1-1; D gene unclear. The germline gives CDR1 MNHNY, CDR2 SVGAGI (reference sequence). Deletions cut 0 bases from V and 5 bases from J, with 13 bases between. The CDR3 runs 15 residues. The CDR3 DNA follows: TGTGCCAGCAGTTACTCGACATACGAGTGGACTGAAGCTTTCTTT. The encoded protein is CASSYSTYEWTEAFF.

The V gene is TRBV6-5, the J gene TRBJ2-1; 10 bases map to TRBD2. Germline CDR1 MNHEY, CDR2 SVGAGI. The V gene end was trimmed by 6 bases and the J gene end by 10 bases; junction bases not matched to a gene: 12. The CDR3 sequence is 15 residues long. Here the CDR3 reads CASRLQRGGIKEQFF. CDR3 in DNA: TGTGCCAGCAGGTTACAGCGGGGGGGGATCAAGGAGCAGTTCTTC.

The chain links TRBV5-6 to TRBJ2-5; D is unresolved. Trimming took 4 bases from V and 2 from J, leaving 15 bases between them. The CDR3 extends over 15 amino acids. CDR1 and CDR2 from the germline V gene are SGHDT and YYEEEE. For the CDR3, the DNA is TGTGCCAGCAGCCTACCCTTGGGATTTCAAGAGACCCAGTACTTC. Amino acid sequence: CASSLPLGFQETQYF.

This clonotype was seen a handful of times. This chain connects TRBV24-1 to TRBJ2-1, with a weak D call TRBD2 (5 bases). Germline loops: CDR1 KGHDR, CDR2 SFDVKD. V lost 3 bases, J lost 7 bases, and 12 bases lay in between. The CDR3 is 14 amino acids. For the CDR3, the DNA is TGTGCCACCAGTGATACCGGGAAATGGAATGAGCAGTTCTTC. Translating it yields CATSDTGKWNEQFF.

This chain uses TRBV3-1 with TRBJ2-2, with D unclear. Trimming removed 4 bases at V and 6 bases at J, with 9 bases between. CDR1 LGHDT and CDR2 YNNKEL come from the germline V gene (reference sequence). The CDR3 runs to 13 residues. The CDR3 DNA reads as TGTGCCAGCAGCCCCACTCTGTCCGGGGAGCTGTTTTTT. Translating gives CASSPTLSGELFF.

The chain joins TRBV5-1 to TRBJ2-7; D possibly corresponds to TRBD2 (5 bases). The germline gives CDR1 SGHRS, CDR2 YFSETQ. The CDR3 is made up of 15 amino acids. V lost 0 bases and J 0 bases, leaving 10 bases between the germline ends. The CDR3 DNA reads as TGCGCCAGCAGCTTGGCGTCTGACTACTCCTACGAGCAGTACTTC. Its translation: CASSLASDYSYEQYF.

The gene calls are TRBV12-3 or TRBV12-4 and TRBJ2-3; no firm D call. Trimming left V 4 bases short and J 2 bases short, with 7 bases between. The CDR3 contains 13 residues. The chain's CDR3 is CASSYDTTDTQYF. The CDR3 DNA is TGTGCCAGCAGTTACGACACCACAGATACGCAGTATTTT.

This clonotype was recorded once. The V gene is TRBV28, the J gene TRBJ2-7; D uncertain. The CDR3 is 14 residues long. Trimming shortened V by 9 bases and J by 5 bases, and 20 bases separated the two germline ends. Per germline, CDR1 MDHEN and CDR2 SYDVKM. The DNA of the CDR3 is TGTGCCAGTAGTGTCCCAGTCGTTGGGAACGAGCAGTACTTC. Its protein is CASSVPVVGNEQYF.

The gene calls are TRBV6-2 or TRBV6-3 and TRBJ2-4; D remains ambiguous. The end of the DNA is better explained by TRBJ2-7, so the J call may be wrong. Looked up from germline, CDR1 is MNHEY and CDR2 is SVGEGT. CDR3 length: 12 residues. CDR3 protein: CASSYGSNEQYF. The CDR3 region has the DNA TGTGCCAGCAGTTACGGCAGTAACGAGCAGTACTTC.

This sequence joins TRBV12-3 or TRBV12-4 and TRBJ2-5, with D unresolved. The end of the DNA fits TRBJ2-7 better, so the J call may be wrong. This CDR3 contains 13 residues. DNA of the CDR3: TGTGCCAGCAGTTTATGGGCCCCCTACGAGCAGTACTTC. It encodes CASSLWAPYEQYF.

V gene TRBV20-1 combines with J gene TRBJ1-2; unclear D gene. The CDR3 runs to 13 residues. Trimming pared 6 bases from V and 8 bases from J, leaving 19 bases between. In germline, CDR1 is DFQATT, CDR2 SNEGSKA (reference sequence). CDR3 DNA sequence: TGCAGTGCCCGATCACCGGAGGAAGGGGGCTACACCTTC. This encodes CSARSPEEGGYTF.

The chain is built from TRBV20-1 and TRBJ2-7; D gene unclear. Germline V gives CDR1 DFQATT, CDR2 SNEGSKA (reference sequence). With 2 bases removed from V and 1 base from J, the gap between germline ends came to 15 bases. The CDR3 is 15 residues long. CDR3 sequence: CSARNSGTASYEQYF. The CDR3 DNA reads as TGCAGTGCTAGAAATTCCGGCACAGCTTCCTACGAGCAGTACTTC.

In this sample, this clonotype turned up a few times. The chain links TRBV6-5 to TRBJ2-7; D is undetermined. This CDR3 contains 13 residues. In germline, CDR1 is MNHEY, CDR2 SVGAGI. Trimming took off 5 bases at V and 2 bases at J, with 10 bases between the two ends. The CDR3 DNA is TGTGCCAGCAGTCCGACGGTCCCCTACGAGCAGTACTTC. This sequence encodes CASSPTVPYEQYF.

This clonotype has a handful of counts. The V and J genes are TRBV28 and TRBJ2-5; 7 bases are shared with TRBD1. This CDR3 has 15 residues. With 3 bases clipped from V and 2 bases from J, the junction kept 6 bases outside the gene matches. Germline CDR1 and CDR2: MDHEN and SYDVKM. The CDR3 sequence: CASSLVGDSQETQYF. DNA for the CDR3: TGTGCCAGCAGTTTGGTAGGGGACAGTCAAGAGACCCAGTACTTC.

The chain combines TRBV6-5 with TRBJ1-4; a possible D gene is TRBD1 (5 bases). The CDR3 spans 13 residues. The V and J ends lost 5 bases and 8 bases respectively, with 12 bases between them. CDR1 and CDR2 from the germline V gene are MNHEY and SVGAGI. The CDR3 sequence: CASSTSRDEKLFF. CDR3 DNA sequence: TGTGCCAGCAGTACCTCAAGGGACGAAAAACTGTTTTTT.

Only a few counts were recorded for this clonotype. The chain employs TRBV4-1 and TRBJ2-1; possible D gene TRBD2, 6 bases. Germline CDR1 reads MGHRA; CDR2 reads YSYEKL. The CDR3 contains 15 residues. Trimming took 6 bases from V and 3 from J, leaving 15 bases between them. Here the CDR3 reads CASSYRTTRYNEQFF. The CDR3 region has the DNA TGCGCCAGCAGTTATAGGACTACCCGCTACAATGAGCAGTTCTTC.

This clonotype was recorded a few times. CDR3 sequence reads: CASSVLGGGAQYF. In DNA, the CDR3 is TGTGCCAGCAGTGTCCTCGGCGGGGGAGCGCAGTATTTT. The chain has TRBV11-2 and TRBJ2-3, with 7 bases aligning to TRBD2. With V trimmed by 6 bases and J by 10 bases, 10 bases remained unmatched. The CDR3 sequence is 13 residues long. Germline CDR1 and CDR2: SGHAT and FQNNGV.

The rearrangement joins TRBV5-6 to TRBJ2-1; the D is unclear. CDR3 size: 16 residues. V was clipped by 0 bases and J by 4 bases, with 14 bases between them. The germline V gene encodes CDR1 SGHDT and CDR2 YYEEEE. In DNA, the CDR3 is TGTGCCAGCAGCTTGGTGGCGGCAGTCCAATACAATGAGCAGTTCTTC. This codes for CASSLVAAVQYNEQFF.

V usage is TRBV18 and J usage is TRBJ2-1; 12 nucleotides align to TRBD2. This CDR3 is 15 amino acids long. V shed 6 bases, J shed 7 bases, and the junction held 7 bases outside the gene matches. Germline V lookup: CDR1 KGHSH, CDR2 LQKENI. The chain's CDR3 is CASSELAGGPNEQFF. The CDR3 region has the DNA TGTGCCAGCTCCGAGCTAGCGGGAGGGCCTAATGAGCAGTTCTTC.

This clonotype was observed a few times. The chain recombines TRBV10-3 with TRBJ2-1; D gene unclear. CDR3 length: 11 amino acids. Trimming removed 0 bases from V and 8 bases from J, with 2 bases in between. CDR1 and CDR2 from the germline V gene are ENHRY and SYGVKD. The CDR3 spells CAISESDEQFF. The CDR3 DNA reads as TGTGCCATCAGTGAGTCGGATGAGCAGTTCTTC.

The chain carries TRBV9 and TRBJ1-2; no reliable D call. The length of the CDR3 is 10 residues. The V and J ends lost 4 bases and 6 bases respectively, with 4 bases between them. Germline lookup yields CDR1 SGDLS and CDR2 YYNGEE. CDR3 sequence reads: CASSKNGYTF. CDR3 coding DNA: TGTGCCAGCAGCAAAAATGGCTACACCTTC.

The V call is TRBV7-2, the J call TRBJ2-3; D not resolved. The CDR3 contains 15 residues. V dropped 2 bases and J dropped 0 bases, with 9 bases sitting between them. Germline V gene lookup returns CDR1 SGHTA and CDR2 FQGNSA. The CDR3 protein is CASSLMPVSTDTQYF. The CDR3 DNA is TGTGCCAGCAGCTTAATGCCAGTCAGCACAGATACGCAGTATTTT.

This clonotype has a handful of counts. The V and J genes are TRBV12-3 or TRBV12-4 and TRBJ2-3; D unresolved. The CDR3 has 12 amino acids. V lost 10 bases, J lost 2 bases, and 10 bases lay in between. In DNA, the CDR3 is TGTGCCACCCTTGGAGCCACAGATACGCAGTATTTT. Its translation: CATLGATDTQYF.

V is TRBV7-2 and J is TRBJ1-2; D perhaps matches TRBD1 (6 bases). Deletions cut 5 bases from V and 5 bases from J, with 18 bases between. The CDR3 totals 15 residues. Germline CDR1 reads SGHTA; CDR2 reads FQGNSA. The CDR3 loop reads CASSTGLSTGYGYTF. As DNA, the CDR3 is TGTGCCAGCAGCACGGGACTTTCTACAGGGTATGGCTACACCTTC.

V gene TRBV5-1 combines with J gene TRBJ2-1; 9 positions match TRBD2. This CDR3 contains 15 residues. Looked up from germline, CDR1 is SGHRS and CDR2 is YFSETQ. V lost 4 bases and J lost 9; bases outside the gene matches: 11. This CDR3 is CASSVSGGLASEQFF. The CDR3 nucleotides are TGCGCCAGCAGCGTTAGCGGGGGACTCGCATCTGAGCAGTTCTTC.